This T cell receptor beta chain comes out of a study of cytomegalovirus exposure and HLA in healthy donors. Study information: Of several hundred genotyped donors, more than 75% grouped in the Caucasian-associated ancestry cluster. Study-wide results and caveats: Common viral pathogens (according to a later analysis) appeared linked to several of the most significant clusters. Rates of TCR association differed by HLA locus in a later analysis, with DRB1 highest and HLA-C lowest. Beyond CMV serostatus, there was no information to go on about immune exposure.

The PCR made use of 60 Vbeta and 13 Jbeta primers. Sequencing used immunoSEQ multiplex PCR; TCRdb keeps in-frame clones, though not all of them. This sample has 100,000 to 150,000 clones; less than 80% occur once, and the top ten carry over 2.5%. The CDR3 runs to 15 residues. Germline V gene data show CDR1 as PRHDT and CDR2 as FYEKMQ (reference sequence). The V and J ends lost 3 bases and 7 bases respectively, with 19 bases between them. For this clone: The antigen is undetermined.

The TCR originated in a woman between 45 and 60 years old in good health and CMV-seronegative. The sample consisted of PBMCs. The rearrangement joins TRBV13 to TRBJ2-7, with D possibly being TRBD1 (5 bases). Here the CDR3 DNA reads TGTGCCAGCAGCTTTAGGCTGGGCTCCAGGGTGGAGCAGTACTTC. Protein: CASSFRLGSRVEQYF. The variable domain in full, completed from reference TRBV13 and TRBJ2-7, reads AAGVIQSPRHLIKEKRETATLKCYPIPRHDTVYWYQQGPGQDPQFLISFYEKMQSDKGSIPDRFSAQQFSDYHSELNMSSLELGDSALYFCASSFRLGSRVEQYFGPGTRLTVT.